This section outlines one T cell receptor beta chain sequence together with its context. The antigen is unknown. This entry comes from a study of T-cell memory formation after mild COVID-19. General study findings and limits: Some responding clones appeared in pre-infection memory, suggesting cross-reactive memory joined. Mainly in CM and EM were contracting CD4+ clones; CD8+ were in EMRA. A second wave expanding day 15 to 37 was CD4+-biased; contracting clones were balanced.

TCRdb redid the calling of the 5' RACE reads with MiXCR, one entry per CDR3 protein. This sample carries about 110,000 distinct CDR3 sequences, 15% to 20% of them seen once, and the ten largest clones take 5% to 7%. Trimming shortened V by 4 bases and J by 10 bases, and 8 bases separated the two germline ends. Germline CDR1 SQVTM, CDR2 ANQGSEA. The CDR3 is made up of 10 amino acids. The clonotype comes from a young man who had mild COVID-19 (a few samples of this study predate the infection). Cell type and time point are not known. The chain employs TRBV29-1 and TRBJ2-1; possible D gene TRBD2, 5 bases. Specimen: PBMCs or a T cell subset sorted from them (not recorded which). In nucleotides, the CDR3 is TGCAGCGTTGCGACGGGAGAGCAGTTCTTC. The encoded protein is CSVATGEQFF.